This T cell receptor (beta chain) was observed in a study of T cell clonality in common variable immunodeficiency. The CDR3 contains 13 residues. CDR1 SNHLY and CDR2 FYNNEI come from the germline V gene. V lost 6 bases to trimming and J lost 7 bases, with 15 bases between them. A word on this clone: From the germline J gene comes the end of the CDR3, since the read stops 3 residues before it.

Profiled with immunoSEQ multiplex PCR; TCRdb holds only in-frame clones, not every one. The sample lists about 55,000 clones, none appearing once, the ten largest making up around 0.82%. The V call is TRBV2, the J call TRBJ1-1, with D uncertain. Source material: peripheral blood mononuclear cells. The origin of this receptor is a person between 18 and 75 years old in good health. The DNA read from the CDR3 is TGTGCCAGCAGCCCTATGGGCAGGAATGAA. Translation gives CASSPMGRNE. The whole CDR3 protein reads CASSPMGRNEAFF.